Below, 30 T cell receptor beta chains from the same sample are listed, as sequenced in a study of blood T cell repertoires in COVID-19. Only in-frame clones appear in the TCRdb table, and some are missing; sequencing was by immunoSEQ multiplex PCR. This sample has 150,000 to 200,000 clones, with approximately 80% found just once. Sequenced material: peripheral blood. Receptors originate from a man in his sixties with acute or convalescent COVID-19.

The CDR3 is CASSTGLWETQYF. The CDR3 coding sequence is TGTGCCAGCAGTACAGGGTTGTGGGAGACCCAGTACTTC. The chain is built from TRBV2 and TRBJ2-5; D perhaps matches TRBD1 (6 bases). This CDR3 has 13 residues. V was shortened by 5 bases and J by 5 bases, with 12 bases between the two germline ends. Per the germline V gene, CDR1 is SNHLY and CDR2 is FYNNEI.

The V and J genes are TRBV6-2 or TRBV6-3 and TRBJ1-5; 7 bases are a match to TRBD1. The V gene end was trimmed by 6 bases and the J gene end by 1 base; junction bases not matched to a gene: 9. CDR3 length: 16 residues. The germline CDR1 and CDR2 sequences are MNHEY and SVGEGT. CDR3 sequence: CASSSRNRGSNQPQHF. The CDR3 DNA follows: TGTGCCAGCAGCTCTCGAAACAGGGGCAGCAATCAGCCCCAGCATTTT.

The chain is built from TRBV9 and TRBJ2-1, with 8 bases lining up with TRBD2. The CDR3 extends over 14 amino acids. V lost 6 bases to trimming and J lost 2 bases; unmatched junction nucleotides: 4. Germline V gene sequence: CDR1 SGDLS, CDR2 YYNGEE. CDR3 protein: CASTRGDTYNEQFF. In DNA, the CDR3 is TGTGCCAGCACGCGGGGGGACACCTACAATGAGCAGTTCTTC.

This sequence joins TRBV19 and TRBJ2-2; D remains unclear. This CDR3 spans 13 amino acids. Trimming removed 5 bases at V and 5 bases at J, with 9 bases between. From germline, CDR1 is LNHDA and CDR2 SQIVND (reference sequence). The CDR3 reads CASSGSGTGELFF. CDR3 sequence (DNA): TGTGCCAGTAGTGGTTCGGGTACCGGGGAGCTGTTTTTT.

This clone was recorded once. The CDR3 region has the DNA TGTGCCAGCAGCACAGGGGTCTACGAGCAGTACTTC. Translating it yields CASSTGVYEQYF. This sequence joins TRBV6-2 or TRBV6-3 and TRBJ2-7; 7 bases fit TRBD1. J lost 3 bases, V lost 6 bases, and 2 bases had no gene match. CDR3 length: 12 amino acids. Germline V CDR1 and CDR2: MNHEY, SVGEGT.

The V call is TRBV30, the J call TRBJ1-5; no clear D gene. Deletions cut 0 bases from V and 3 bases from J, with 9 bases between. The CDR3 covers 14 residues. Per the germline V gene, CDR1 is GTSNPN and CDR2 is SVGIG (reference sequence). The CDR3 sequence: CAWSVYGDNQPQHF. CDR3 bases: TGTGCCTGGAGTGTATACGGAGACAATCAGCCCCAGCATTTT.

This chain connects TRBV4-2 to TRBJ2-1; the D gene is possibly TRBD1 (6 bases). Trimming pared 3 bases from V and 3 bases from J, leaving 9 bases between. In germline, CDR1 is LGHNA, CDR2 YNFKEQ. The CDR3 covers 14 residues. CDR3 bases: TGTGCCAGCAGCCAGGGGGCGGACTACAATGAGCAGTTCTTC. Protein sequence: CASSQGADYNEQFF.

The chain links TRBV9 to TRBJ1-1; D might be TRBD1 (6 bases). Trimming cost V 3 bases and J 0 bases, with 12 bases left between them. The germline V gene encodes CDR1 SGDLS and CDR2 YYNGEE. The length of the CDR3 is 15 residues. CDR3 loop: CASSAGRGMNTEAFF. CDR3 in DNA: TGTGCCAGCAGCGCAGGGAGGGGGATGAACACTGAAGCTTTCTTT.

The chain is built from TRBV3-1 (or the pseudogene TRBV3-2) and TRBJ1-1; 8 positions agree with TRBD1. Germline V gives CDR1 LGHDT, CDR2 YNNKEL (reference sequence). The ends lost 3 bases at V and 1 base at J; junction bases unmatched: 4. The CDR3 length is 15 residues. Here the CDR3 reads CASSHQGAGNTEAFF. CDR3 DNA: TGTGCCAGCAGCCACCAGGGGGCTGGGAACACTGAAGCTTTCTTT.

This clone showed up just once. The V call is TRBV5-1, the J call TRBJ2-1; 7 nucleotides match TRBD2. CDR3 length: 17 residues. The germline CDR1 and CDR2 sequences are SGHRS and YFSETQ. With 0 bases clipped from V and 3 bases from J, the junction kept 9 bases outside the gene matches. The CDR3 spells CASSLATGGGIYNEQFF. The CDR3 DNA reads TGCGCCAGCAGCTTGGCCACCGGCGGGGGAATCTACAATGAGCAGTTCTTC. The full variable domain, completed using reference TRBV5-1 and TRBJ2-1, is KAGVTQTPRYLIKTRGQQVTLSCSPISGHRSVSWYQQTPGQGLQFLFEYFSETQRNKGNFPGRFSGRQFSNSRSEMNVSTLELGDSALYLCASSLATGGGIYNEQFFGPGTRLTVL.

This sequence joins TRBV7-5 and TRBJ1-6. TRBV7-5 is recorded as a pseudogene. The CDR3 runs 15 residues. Here the CDR3 DNA reads TGTGTCAGAAGCTTAGCCCCCGAAGGAGGGTCACCCCTCCACTTT. Amino acids: CVRSLAPEGGSPLHF.

The chain combines TRBV6-2 or TRBV6-3 with TRBJ2-5, with D perhaps TRBD2 (6 bases). V was pared by 2 bases and J by 4 bases, with 8 bases between. The CDR3 runs to 13 residues. Per germline, CDR1 MNHEY and CDR2 SVGEGT. CDR3 region: CASSYPGRETQYF. In DNA, the CDR3 is TGTGCCAGCAGTTACCCCGGGAGAGAGACCCAGTACTTC.

In its sample, this clone was seen a few times. The chain combines TRBV24-1 with TRBJ2-3; TRBD1 aligns across 8 bases. The CDR3 sequence is 14 residues long. V lost 9 bases to trimming and J lost 5 bases; unmatched junction nucleotides: 9. Germline CDR1 and CDR2: KGHDR and SFDVKD. CDR3 DNA sequence: TGTGCCACCGGTATACAGGGGGTTAGAGATACGCAGTATTTT. Translating it yields CATGIQGVRDTQYF.

The genes are TRBV25-1 and TRBJ1-2; D remains unclear. The length of the CDR3 is 13 residues. V lost 4 bases and J lost 8, with 14 bases in between. Germline loops: CDR1 MGHDK, CDR2 SYGVNS. Here the CDR3 DNA reads TGTGCCAGCAGTGGCAACTCCCCACCGGGCTACACCTTC. Translation: CASSGNSPPGYTF.

The chain links TRBV24-1 to TRBJ1-5; no reliable D call. V was shortened by 5 bases and J by 3 bases, with 10 bases between the two germline ends. Germline CDR1 and CDR2: KGHDR and SFDVKD. This CDR3 region has 14 residues. In DNA, the CDR3 is TGTGCCACCAGTGGGCACACCATCAATCAGCCCCAGCATTTT. Translating gives CATSGHTINQPQHF.

This chain uses TRBV30 with TRBJ2-1, with D hard to call. The CDR3 sequence is 13 residues long. With 0 bases removed from V and 1 base from J, the gap between germline ends came to 4 bases. CDR1 is GTSNPN and CDR2 is SVGIG in the germline V gene (reference sequence). As DNA, the CDR3 is TGTGCCTGGAGTGTAGCATCCTACAATGAGCAGTTCTTC. Its translation: CAWSVASYNEQFF.

The gene calls are TRBV5-6 and TRBJ1-1; D is perhaps TRBD1 (5 bases). V was trimmed by 4 bases and J by 1 base, leaving 14 bases between them. CDR1 is SGHDT and CDR2 is YYEEEE in the germline V gene. This CDR3 has 15 residues. DNA of the CDR3: TGTGCCAGCAGCACGGCCCAAACAGGGAACACTGAAGCTTTCTTT. Translating it yields CASSTAQTGNTEAFF.

This clone was detected many times. The gene calls are TRBV19 and TRBJ1-1; 10 bases match TRBD1. This CDR3 is built from 13 residues. From germline, CDR1 is LNHDA and CDR2 SQIVND (reference sequence). V shed 9 bases and J 1 base; nucleotides not matched to a gene: 2. The CDR3 sequence is CASWDRGNTEAFF. CDR3 in DNA: TGTGCCAGCTGGGACAGGGGGAACACTGAAGCTTTCTTT.

The chain links TRBV6-5 to TRBJ1-1; TRBD1 is a possible D gene (6 bases). In germline, CDR1 is MNHEY, CDR2 SVGAGI. V shed 6 bases and J shed 1 base, with 15 bases lying between them. This CDR3 spans 15 amino acids. This CDR3 reads CASRLNRQENTEAFF. The CDR3 region has the DNA TGTGCCAGCAGACTGAACAGACAGGAGAACACTGAAGCTTTCTTT.

This chain joins TRBV14 and TRBJ2-3; 7 bases are shared with TRBD2. This CDR3 has 15 residues. Germline-derived CDR1 and CDR2 are SGHDN and FVKESK. Unmatched junction bases numbered 8, after V lost 5 bases and J lost 3 bases. CDR3 residues: CASSFWGGMTDTQYF. CDR3 nucleotide sequence: TGTGCCAGCAGCTTCTGGGGGGGGATGACAGATACGCAGTATTTT.

CDR3 in amino acids: CASSRVIDSGTSGDKSTDTQYF. The CDR3 nucleotides are TGTGCCAGCAGCAGGGTTATAGACTCCGGGACTAGCGGGGATAAGAGCACAGATACGCAGTATTTT. The V gene is TRBV21-1, the J gene TRBJ2-3; the table's TRBD2 call for D was not verified on the DNA. TRBV21-1 is a listed pseudogene. The CDR3 extends over 22 amino acids.

This chain joins TRBV11-2 and TRBJ2-1; 10 bases are shared with TRBD1. The CDR3 length is 13 residues. Germline V gives CDR1 SGHAT, CDR2 FQNNGV. Losses at the gene ends were 5 bases for V and 7 bases for J; bases not matched to a gene: 2. CDR3 bases: TGTGCCAGCAGCACGGACAGGGGGAATGAGCAGTTCTTC. Its translation: CASSTDRGNEQFF.

The chain links TRBV11-2 to TRBJ1-1; 7 bases align to TRBD1. This CDR3 is 16 amino acids long. V dropped 2 bases and J dropped 1; count of bases not matched to a gene: 7. Germline values: CDR1 SGHAT, CDR2 FQNNGV. Here the CDR3 reads CASSLHQGVPNTEAFF. CDR3 DNA: TGTGCCAGCAGCTTACATCAGGGGGTACCGAACACTGAAGCTTTCTTT.

The V and J genes are TRBV12-3 or TRBV12-4 and TRBJ1-2, with TRBD1 matching 7 bases. Unmatched junction bases numbered 5, after V lost 10 bases and J lost 3 bases. This CDR3 is built from 12 residues. The CDR3 DNA reads TGTGCCATTCTCCAGGGGGACTATGGCTACACCTTC. Its protein product is CAILQGDYGYTF.

The chain has TRBV5-1 and TRBJ1-4, with 9 bases that match TRBD1. There are 19 residues in the CDR3. Germline CDR1 and CDR2: SGHRS and YFSETQ. V lost 7 bases and J lost 15; bases outside the gene matches: 31. Here the CDR3 reads CASLQIGQGSLLLMKRVFF. The CDR3 DNA sequence: TGCGCCAGCCTCCAAATAGGACAGGGGTCCCTCCTCTTAATGAAAAGGGTGTTTTTT.

This clone was seen a few times. The chain is built from TRBV27 and TRBJ1-1; TRBD1 matches at 9 bases. The V gene's germline CDR1 is MNHEY and CDR2 SMNVEV (reference sequence). CDR3 length: 16 amino acids. V shed 6 bases, J shed 0 bases, and the junction held 8 bases outside the gene matches. CDR3 loop: CASSPGTGLMNTEAFF. CDR3 nucleotides: TGTGCCAGCAGCCCCGGGACAGGGCTAATGAACACTGAAGCTTTCTTT.

This clone has only a few counts. This chain links TRBV5-1 with TRBJ1-2; D is unclear. Trimming cost V 0 bases and J 4 bases, with 10 bases left between them. There are 14 residues in the CDR3. CDR1 SGHRS and CDR2 YFSETQ come from the germline V gene. The CDR3 DNA sequence: TGCGCCAGCAGCTTGGAGCAGGCCGTCTATGGCTACACCTTC. The encoded protein is CASSLEQAVYGYTF.

The chain combines TRBV6-5 with TRBJ2-3; 8 bases line up with TRBD2. The CDR3 runs 14 residues. Losses at the gene ends were 6 bases for V and 2 bases for J; bases not matched to a gene: 4. The germline V gene encodes CDR1 MNHEY and CDR2 SVGAGI. CDR3 sequence reads: CASRRTSPTDTQYF. Written as DNA, the CDR3 is TGTGCCAGCAGGCGGACTAGCCCCACAGATACGCAGTATTTT.

The gene calls are TRBV24-1 and TRBJ1-2, with 10 bases that match TRBD1. CDR1 KGHDR and CDR2 SFDVKD come from the germline V gene. Germline trimming cut 7 bases from V and 6 bases from J; bases unmatched to any gene: 7. The CDR3 runs to 14 residues. CDR3 sequence: CATSGFGTGDGYTF. The CDR3 DNA follows: TGTGCCACCAGCGGATTCGGGACAGGGGATGGCTACACCTTC.

The rearrangement uses TRBV29-1 and TRBJ2-7; 7 bases agree with TRBD1. Germline CDR1 SQVTM, CDR2 ANQGSEA. V lost 7 bases and J lost 3; bases outside the gene matches: 9. CDR3 length: 13 amino acids. This CDR3 is CSAQTGQNYEQYF. The CDR3 nucleotides are TGCAGCGCACAGACAGGGCAGAACTACGAGCAGTACTTC.